This entry concerns a single T cell receptor (beta chain). Its antigen is as yet unknown. This entry comes from a study of cytomegalovirus exposure and HLA in healthy donors. For the study at large: Genetic ancestry analysis placed about 76% of the 300 to 500 donors that were genotyped in the Caucasian-associated cluster. The study, taken as a whole, reports: Several top significant clusters appeared, in a later analysis, to be linked to common viral pathogens. Cytomegalovirus status, reportedly, was diagnosed with high specificity and sensitivity by the classifier. Fewer N-insertions (relative to the approximately 670-donor mean) were reportedly seen in an Asian-associated ancestry cluster in a later analysis.

There are 17 residues in the CDR3. In germline, CDR1 is MGHRA, CDR2 YSYEKL. The J segment lost 6 bases and the V segment lost 4 bases, leaving 9 bases of the junction unmatched. Researchers ran the PCR with 60 Vbeta and 13 Jbeta primers. Assay: immunoSEQ multiplex PCR; the TCRdb copy retains only in-frame clones and omits some. The sample has 250,000 to 350,000 clones; around 86% are singletons. The chain recombines TRBV4-1 with TRBJ2-5; TRBD2 matches at 15 bases. The source is a man in his forties in good health and CMV-seropositive. The specimen was PBMCs. CDR3 loop: CASSRGLAGGERQTQYF. The CDR3 DNA is TGCGCCAGCAGCCGGGGACTAGCGGGGGGAGAGAGACAGACCCAGTACTTC.